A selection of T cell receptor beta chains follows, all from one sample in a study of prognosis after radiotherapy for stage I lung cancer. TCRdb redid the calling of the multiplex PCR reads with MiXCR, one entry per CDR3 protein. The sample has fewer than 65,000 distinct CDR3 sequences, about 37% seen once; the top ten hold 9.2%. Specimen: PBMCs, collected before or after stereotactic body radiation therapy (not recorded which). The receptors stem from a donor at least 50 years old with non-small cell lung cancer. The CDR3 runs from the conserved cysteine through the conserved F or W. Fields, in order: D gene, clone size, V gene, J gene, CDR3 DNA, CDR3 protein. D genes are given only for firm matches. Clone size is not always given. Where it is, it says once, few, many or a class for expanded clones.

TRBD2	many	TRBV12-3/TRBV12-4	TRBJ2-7	TGTGCCAGCAGTGCGGGACTAGTCACCTCTGGGCAGTACTTC	CASSAGLVTSGQYF
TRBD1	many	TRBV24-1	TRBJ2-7	TGTGCCACCAGTGATACCGGGACAGGGGCTCTCGAGCAGTACTTC	CATSDTGTGALEQYF
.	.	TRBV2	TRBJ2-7	TGTGCCAGCAGTTATGTGACAGGTTCCTACGATCAGTACTTC	CASSYVTGSYDQYF
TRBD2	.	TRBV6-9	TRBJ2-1	TGTGCCAGCAGTTGGGACTTAGCGGGAGAGCCTACCTACAATGAGCAGTTCTTC	CASSWDLAGEPTYNEQFF
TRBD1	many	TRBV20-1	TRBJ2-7	TGCAGTGCTCTTGAACTAGGACAGGGTCCCTACGAGCAGTACTTC	CSALELGQGPYEQYF
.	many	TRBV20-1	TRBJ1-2	TGCAGTGCTAGAGACAACAGGGAAAGTAGCTACACCTTC	CSARDNRESSYTF
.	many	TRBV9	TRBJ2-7	TGTGCCAGCAGCCCAACAGGGAGCTCCTACGAGCAGTACTTC	CASSPTGSSYEQYF
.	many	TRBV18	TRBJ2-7	TGTGCCAGCTCAAATGACGCATACGAGCAGTACTTC	CASSNDAYEQYF
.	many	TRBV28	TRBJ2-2	TGTGCCAGCACCCTGGGGCAGGGTGGCGGGGAGCTGTTTTTT	CASTLGQGGGELFF
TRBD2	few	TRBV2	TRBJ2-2	TGTGCCGGCAGTGGGGTAGCGGGAGAAAACGGGGAGCTGTTTTTT	CAGSGVAGENGELFF
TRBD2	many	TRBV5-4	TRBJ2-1	TGTGCCAGCAGACCCCCGACTAGCGGGAGGGCCCTAGGGGAGCAGTTCTTC	CASRPPTSGRALGEQFF
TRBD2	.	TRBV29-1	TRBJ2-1	TGCAGCGTTGATCCGGGACTAGCGGGAGGAGAGCAGTTCTTC	CSVDPGLAGGEQFF
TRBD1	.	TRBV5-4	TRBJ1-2	TGTGCCAGCAGCCAAATGGGACAGGACTATGGCTACACCTTC	CASSQMGQDYGYTF
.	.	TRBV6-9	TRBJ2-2	TGTGCCAGAAGTTACGGGACGGGCAGGGGATCCGGGGAGCTGTTTTTT	CARSYGTGRGSGELFF
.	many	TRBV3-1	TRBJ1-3	TGTGCCAGCAGCTGGGACGAGAACTCTGGAAACACCATATATTTT	CASSWDENSGNTIYF
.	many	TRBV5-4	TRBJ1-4	TGTGCCAGCAGCTTGGGCGCAAGAACTAATGAAAAACTGTTTTTT	CASSLGARTNEKLFF
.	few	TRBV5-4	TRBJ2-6	TGTGCCAGCAGCTTGGTTGACTCTGGGGCCAACGTCCTGACTTTC	CASSLVDSGANVLTF
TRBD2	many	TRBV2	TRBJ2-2	TGTGCCAGCAGGGGGCCTCAGCGGGGTACCGGGGAGCTGTTTTTT	CASRGPQRGTGELFF
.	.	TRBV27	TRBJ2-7	TGTGCCAGCACTCCTTCTTTAGGACCTTCCTACGAGCAGTACTTC	CASTPSLGPSYEQYF
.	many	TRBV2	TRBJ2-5	TGTGCCAGCAGTGTATCCTTGCGGGGCCCCCAGTACTTC	CASSVSLRGPQYF
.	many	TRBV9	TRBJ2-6	TGTGCCAGCAGCGTAGCCGGAGGGGTCGACATCTCTGGGGCCAACGTCCTGACTTTC	CASSVAGGVDISGANVLTF
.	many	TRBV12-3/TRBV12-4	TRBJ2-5	TGTGCCAGCAGCTTGGCGGGACTTCAAGAGACCCAGTACTTC	CASSLAGLQETQYF
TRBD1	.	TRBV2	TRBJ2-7	TGTGCCAGCTCGGGACAGCATCTCTACTATCAGTACTTC	CASSGQHLYYQYF
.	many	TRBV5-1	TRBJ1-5	TGCGCCAGCAGCGAGGGGACATATAGCAATCAGCCCCAGCATTTT	CASSEGTYSNQPQHF
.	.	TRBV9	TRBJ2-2	TGTGCCAGCAGCTATCGACTGAACACCGGGTATCTGTTTTTT	CASSYRLNTGYLFF
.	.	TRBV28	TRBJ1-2	TGTGCCAGCAGTTCAGGACCCATCCAAAACTATGGCTACACCTTC	CASSSGPIQNYGYTF
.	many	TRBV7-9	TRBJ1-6	TGTGCCAGCAGCTTATCCGGGAAAACGGCCCTCCACTTT	CASSLSGKTALHF
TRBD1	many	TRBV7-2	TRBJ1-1	TGTGCCAGCAGCTGGGGACAGGGGGGTATTAGGGCTGAAGCTTTCTTT	CASSWGQGGIRAEAFF
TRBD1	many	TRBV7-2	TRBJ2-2	TGTGCCAGCAGCTTAGGGGACAGGAGGACCGGGGAGCTGTTTTTT	CASSLGDRRTGELFF
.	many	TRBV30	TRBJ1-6	TGTGCCTGGGCAAAGAGCAATTCACCCCTCCACTTT	CAWAKSNSPLHF
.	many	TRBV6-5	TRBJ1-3	TGTGCCAGCAGTTACAGTGAAGCCTCTGGAAACACCATATATTTT	CASSYSEASGNTIYF
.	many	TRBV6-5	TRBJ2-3	TGTGCCAGCAGTTATTCGGGGACCACAGATACGCAGTATTTT	CASSYSGTTDTQYF